This T cell receptor (beta chain) was sequenced for a study of T cell responses to AZD1222 COVID-19 vaccine. Whole-study results and caveats: Donors were chiefly white British, with a greater number of females, and clonal diversity was perhaps underestimated. Across spike, vaccine-associated CD4 TCRs were found, dominant at 160-218 and 743-854. Nearly half of spike-specific TCRs reportedly target variant regions that are unmutated in the B.1.351 and B.1.1.7 variants.

TCRdb's copy holds only in-frame clones and misses some; the assay was immunoSEQ multiplex PCR. The repertoire holds roughly 120,000 clones, with about 91% as singletons. As concerns this clone: Antigen: not known.

The CDR3 runs to 12 residues. Deletions cut 5 bases from V and 6 bases from J, with 11 bases between. Germline V gene sequence: CDR1 MNHEY, CDR2 SVGEGT. This TCR was recovered from an adult in good health. This chain joins TRBV6-2 or TRBV6-3 and TRBJ2-7; D gene uncertain. The specimen comprised peripheral blood, sampled on day 0 of AZD1222 vaccination. The CDR3 coding sequence is TGTGCCAGCAGTCCGGCCCTCCGCGAGCAGTACTTC. Protein sequence: CASSPALREQYF.